The 16 T cell receptor beta chains presented below share a single source sample, sequenced in a study of T cell responses to AZD1222 COVID-19 vaccine. Some clones are missing from TCRdb's copy, which holds only in-frame ones; the method was immunoSEQ multiplex PCR. The sample has 180,000 or so clones, roughly nine tenths seen once; the top ten hold approximately 1.6%. The specimen was peripheral blood, collected on day 0 of AZD1222 vaccination. These receptors originate from an adult in good health.

The chain combines TRBV18 with TRBJ1-5, with TRBD1 identical over 9 bases. CDR1 and CDR2 from the germline V gene are KGHSH and LQKENI. The CDR3 covers 15 residues. V was clipped by 6 bases and J by 6 bases; unmatched bases: 9. The CDR3 sequence: CASSPRDRVGQPQHF. The CDR3 bases are TGTGCCAGCTCCCCTCGGGACAGGGTGGGTCAGCCCCAGCATTTT.

The chain is built from TRBV30 and TRBJ2-1; 11 positions match TRBD2. The CDR3 runs 14 residues. V was pared by 5 bases and J by 8 bases, with 8 bases of the junction left unmatched. CDR1 is GTSNPN, CDR2 SVGIG, per germline (reference sequence). For the CDR3, the DNA is TGTGCCTGGGACGTAGCGGGGGGGTTGTATGAGCAGTTCTTC. Encoded protein: CAWDVAGGLYEQFF.

V and J are TRBV14 and TRBJ2-5; D is possibly TRBD2 (5 bases). This CDR3 has 14 residues. From germline, CDR1 is SGHDN and CDR2 FVKESK. Trimming took off 1 base at V and 5 bases at J, with 11 bases between the two ends. CDR3 sequence (DNA): TGTGCCAGCAGCCAAGCGGGGATTTGGGAGACCCAGTACTTC. Protein sequence: CASSQAGIWETQYF.

The V gene is TRBV13, the J gene TRBJ2-3; D remains unclear. Germline CDR1 and CDR2: PRHDT and FYEKMQ (reference sequence). V was pared by 5 bases and J by 3 bases, with 9 bases between. This CDR3 contains 13 residues. The CDR3 bases are TGTGCCAGCAGCATGACCGGAACAGATACGCAGTATTTT. Amino acids: CASSMTGTDTQYF.

A few counts support this clone. The chain carries TRBV28 and TRBJ1-2; 8 nucleotides match TRBD1. CDR1 and CDR2 (germline): MDHEN, SYDVKM. CDR3 length: 15 amino acids. Losses at the gene ends were 4 bases for V and 8 bases for J; bases not matched to a gene: 12. The CDR3 reads CASSSRGAGGYGYTF. The CDR3 DNA reads as TGTGCCAGCAGTTCAAGGGGAGCAGGGGGCTACGGCTACACCTTC.

CDR3 nucleotide sequence: TGTGCCTGGAGTGATGGGGTGGGGGGCCAGCCCCAGCATTTT. This gives the protein CAWSDGVGGQPQHF. The chain has TRBV30 and TRBJ1-5; tentatively, D is TRBD1 (6 bases). V was clipped by 1 base and J by 7 bases, with 14 bases between them. Germline assignment: CDR1 GTSNPN and CDR2 SVGIG (reference sequence). This CDR3 contains 14 residues.

This clone appeared a single time. This chain joins TRBV4-2 and TRBJ1-6; D remains unclear. V gave up 0 bases and J gave up 5 bases, with 11 bases separating them. CDR1 LGHNA and CDR2 YNFKEQ come from the germline V gene. The CDR3 loop spans 16 amino acids. This chain's CDR3 is CASSQEEFSDNSPLHF. As DNA, the CDR3 is TGTGCCAGCAGCCAAGAGGAGTTTTCGGATAATTCACCCCTCCACTTT.

This rearrangement joins TRBV5-6 to TRBJ2-5; D gene ambiguous. The CDR3 sequence is 12 residues long. Germline V gene lookup returns CDR1 SGHDT and CDR2 YYEEEE. The V gene lost 0 bases and the J gene lost 4 bases, with 4 bases spanning the gap. DNA for the CDR3: TGTGCCAGCAGCTTGGCCCCAGAGACCCAGTACTTC. It specifies CASSLAPETQYF. Drawing the rest from reference TRBV5-6 and TRBJ2-5, the complete variable domain is DAGVTQSPTHLIKTRGQQVTLRCSPKSGHDTVSWYQQALGQGPQFIFQYYEEEERQRGNFPDRFSGHQFPNYSSELNVNALLLGDSALYLCASSLAPETQYFGPGTRLLVL.

The chain is built from TRBV7-8 and TRBJ1-2; 11 bases match TRBD1. After removal of 0 bases from V and 7 bases from J, the junction contained 10 bases not matched to a gene. Germline V gives CDR1 SGHVS, CDR2 FQNEAQ. This CDR3 is built from 17 residues. The CDR3 region is CASSLAGTGGVAGGYTF. DNA of the CDR3: TGTGCCAGCAGCTTAGCGGGGACAGGGGGAGTTGCTGGTGGCTACACCTTC.

The chain recombines TRBV18 with TRBJ2-2; tentative D call: TRBD1 (6 bases). Per the germline V gene, CDR1 is KGHSH and CDR2 is LQKENI. V was trimmed by 3 bases and J by 4 bases, leaving 15 bases between them. The CDR3 spans 16 residues. The CDR3 protein is CASSPLEQGGTGELFF. DNA for the CDR3: TGTGCCAGCTCACCCCTGGAACAGGGTGGCACCGGGGAGCTGTTTTTT.

Points on this clone: This specimen includes other DNA sequences encoding the same CDR3. The V and J genes are TRBV15 and TRBJ1-1, with TRBD1 identical over 9 bases. CDR1 and CDR2 from the germline V gene are LNHNV and YYDKDF (reference sequence). The J segment lost 0 bases and the V segment lost 6 bases, leaving 2 bases of the junction unmatched. The CDR3 is made up of 14 amino acids. CDR3 region: CATSRDRVNTEAFF. In DNA form, the CDR3 reads TGTGCCACCAGTAGGGACAGGGTGAACACTGAAGCTTTCTTT.

This clone came up a few times. The V gene is TRBV7-9, the J gene TRBJ1-4; D unresolved. Per germline, CDR1 SEHNR and CDR2 FQNEAQ (reference sequence). CDR3 size: 15 residues. V lost 5 bases and J 0 bases, leaving 10 bases between the germline ends. The CDR3 coding sequence is TGTGCCAGCAGCCAAGACATTGCAACTAATGAAAAACTGTTTTTT. Protein sequence: CASSQDIATNEKLFF.

This chain links TRBV7-3 with TRBJ2-7, with 10 bases identical to TRBD2. Unmatched junction bases numbered 20, after V lost 2 bases and J lost 4 bases. Germline CDR1 is SGHTA and CDR2 is FQGTGA. The CDR3 spans 20 residues. CDR3 amino acids: CASSLEAPSGSGAPPYEQYF. DNA of the CDR3: TGTGCCAGCAGCTTAGAGGCCCCTAGCGGGAGCGGGGCGCCACCTTACGAGCAGTACTTC.

The CDR3 sequence is CASSESGVAEKLFF. CDR3 in DNA: TGTGCCAGCAGTGAATCGGGGGTGGCGGAAAAACTGTTTTTT. The chain is built from TRBV25-1 and TRBJ1-4; weak D call: TRBD1 (5 bases). V was trimmed by 1 base and J by 8 bases, leaving 11 bases between them. In germline, CDR1 is MGHDK, CDR2 SYGVNS. This CDR3 is 14 amino acids long.

This clone was counted only a few times. The V gene is TRBV28, the J gene TRBJ2-7; weak D call: TRBD1 (5 bases). V lost 4 bases and J 2 bases, leaving 15 bases between the germline ends. Germline lookup yields CDR1 MDHEN and CDR2 SYDVKM. This CDR3 spans 15 amino acids. This CDR3 is CASSSPRTQAYEQYF. The DNA for the CDR3 is TGTGCCAGCAGTTCCCCGAGGACACAAGCCTACGAGCAGTACTTC.

This clone was detected a few times. The chain employs TRBV6-2 or TRBV6-3 and TRBJ1-1; D unresolved. The CDR3 extends over 16 amino acids. With 6 bases removed from V and 5 bases from J, the gap between germline ends came to 22 bases. Germline loops: CDR1 MNHEY, CDR2 SVGEGT. The CDR3 bases are TGTGCCAGCAGCCACTACGAAGGAGGCAAGGGAACTGAAGCTTTCTTT. Protein sequence: CASSHYEGGKGTEAFF.